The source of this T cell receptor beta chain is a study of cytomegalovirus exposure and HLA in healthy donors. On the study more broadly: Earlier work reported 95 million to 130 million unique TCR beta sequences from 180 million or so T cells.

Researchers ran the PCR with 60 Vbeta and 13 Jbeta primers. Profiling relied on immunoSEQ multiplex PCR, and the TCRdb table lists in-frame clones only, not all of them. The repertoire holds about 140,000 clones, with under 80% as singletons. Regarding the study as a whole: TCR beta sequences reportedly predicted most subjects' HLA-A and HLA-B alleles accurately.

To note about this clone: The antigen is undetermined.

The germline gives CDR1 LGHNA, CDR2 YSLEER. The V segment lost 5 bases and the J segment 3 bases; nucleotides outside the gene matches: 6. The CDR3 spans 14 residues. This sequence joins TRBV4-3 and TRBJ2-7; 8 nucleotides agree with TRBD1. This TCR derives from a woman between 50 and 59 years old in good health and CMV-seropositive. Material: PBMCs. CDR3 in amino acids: CASSSTGESYEQYF. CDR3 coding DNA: TGCGCCAGCAGCTCGACAGGGGAAAGCTACGAGCAGTACTTC.